This entry describes one TCR beta chain. No patient received treatment before thyroid surgery. This sample was included in a study of metastatic and nonmetastatic thyroid tumors. V lost 6 bases to trimming and J lost 8 bases, with 16 bases between them. Looked up from germline, CDR1 is SEHNR and CDR2 is FQNEAQ (reference sequence). The CDR3 sequence is 13 residues long. MiXCR re-clonotyped the PCR reads for TCRdb. This sample yields around 52,000 clones, of which 25% to 30% are seen a single time; 15% to 20% belongs to the top ten. This chain links TRBV7-9 with TRBJ1-2; perhaps TRBD1 as D (6 bases). Sequencing was carried out using blood. This sequence originates from a female donor with papillary thyroid cancer or a benign thyroid nodule (not recorded which). Some clones in this sample may be carry-over from other donors' samples. CDR3 bases: TGTGCCAGCAGTCTCGCTGGGGGGCGAGGCTACACCTTC. Amino acid sequence: CASSLAGGRGYTF.